The 22 T cell receptor beta chains given below trace back to one sample, sequenced in a study of radiation and T cells in renal cell carcinoma. Time point denoted: baseline pretreatment blood. Treatment indicated: 15 Gy SBRT to primary tumor, nephrectomy 4 weeks later. TCRdb's table, derived via immunoSEQ multiplex PCR, lists solely in-frame clones and lacks some. Of approximately 140,000 clones in the sample, 88% were seen once. Sequencing was performed on blood, taken from a patient whose treatment included radiotherapy and nephrectomy. These receptors all stem from a woman in her sixties or seventies with renal cell carcinoma.

The genes are TRBV30 and TRBJ2-7, with D perhaps being TRBD1 or TRBD2 (5 bases each). The germline V gene encodes CDR1 GTSNPN and CDR2 SVGIG (reference sequence). This CDR3 contains 16 residues. The ends were cut back, 0 bases at V and 2 bases at J, with 17 bases in the middle. As DNA, the CDR3 is TGTGCCTGGAGTGTATCCCCTATGGGACCTACCTACGAGCAGTACTTC. Protein: CAWSVSPMGPTYEQYF.

V gene TRBV5-4 combines with J gene TRBJ1-1, with D possibly TRBD1 on 5 matching bases. The germline V and J ends were trimmed by 0 bases and 1 base, with 10 bases remaining between them. CDR3 length: 15 amino acids. Looked up from germline, CDR1 is SGHNT and CDR2 is YYREEE (reference sequence). The CDR3 DNA sequence: TGTGCCAGCAGCTTGGGGGGGTGGGCGAACACTGAAGCTTTCTTT. Its translation: CASSLGGWANTEAFF.

With regard to this clone: Other DNA sequences within the sample encode an identical CDR3. The V gene is TRBV29-1, the J gene TRBJ2-7; D might be TRBD1 (6 bases). V lost 2 bases and J 0 bases, leaving 8 bases between the germline ends. Germline-derived CDR1 and CDR2 are SQVTM and ANQGSEA. The CDR3 length is 13 residues. CDR3 nucleotides: TGCAGCGTTGAACAGGGGAGCTCCTACGAGCAGTACTTC. Protein sequence: CSVEQGSSYEQYF.

Notes on this clone: Other DNA sequences within the sample encode an identical CDR3. J is TRBJ1-2 and V is TRBV6-1, with D tentatively TRBD1 (5 bases). Between the trimmed V and J ends, which lost 0 bases and 5 bases, there was a span of 10 bases. This CDR3 spans 14 amino acids. Looked up from germline, CDR1 is MNHNS and CDR2 is SASEGT. The DNA of the CDR3 is TGTGCCAGCAGTGAAGCAAGGGGCGGTTATGGCTACACCTTC. Amino acid sequence: CASSEARGGYGYTF.

V gene TRBV19 combines with J gene TRBJ2-6; D ambiguous. Germline V gene lookup returns CDR1 LNHDA and CDR2 SQIVND (reference sequence). This CDR3 has 14 amino acids. V lost 6 bases to trimming and J lost 2 bases, with 8 bases between them. This CDR3 is CASRVLTGANVLTF. The CDR3 nucleotides read TGTGCCAGTAGAGTATTAACTGGGGCCAACGTCCTGACTTTC.

This chain links TRBV2 with TRBJ2-7; TRBD2 aligns across 8 bases. Trimming cost V 8 bases and J 9 bases; bases outside gene matches: 6. In germline, CDR1 is SNHLY, CDR2 FYNNEI. The CDR3 has 11 amino acids. Here the CDR3 DNA reads TGTGCCAGCCCCGGACTAGCTGGGCAGTACTTC. This sequence encodes CASPGLAGQYF.

The chain employs TRBV6-8 and TRBJ1-3; 7 bases map to TRBD1. This CDR3 has 19 residues. Per the germline V gene, CDR1 is MNHGY and CDR2 is SAAAGT. The V and J ends lost 6 bases and 0 bases, in that order; junction bases with no gene match: 17. This chain's CDR3 is CASSHQGGWCSHSGNTIYF. CDR3 DNA sequence: TGTGCCAGCAGCCATCAGGGGGGGTGGTGTTCCCACTCTGGAAACACCATATATTTT.

This sequence joins TRBV10-3 and TRBJ2-3, with 10 bases lining up with TRBD2. The CDR3 totals 14 residues. Trimming cost V 6 bases and J 5 bases; bases outside gene matches: 5. Germline CDR1 is ENHRY and CDR2 is SYGVKD. CDR3 sequence: CAIRGTSARDTQYF. DNA for the CDR3: TGTGCCATCAGGGGGACTAGCGCACGAGATACGCAGTATTTT.

As to this clone: The junction departs from germline at one end; a sequencing error may be responsible. This rearrangement joins TRBV5-1 to TRBJ2-3; 11 nucleotides align to TRBD2. The CDR3 runs to 13 residues. Germline loops: CDR1 SGHRS, CDR2 YFSETQ. DNA for the CDR3: TGCGCCAGCAGCTTGGCCTTTGATAGCGGGGGGGATTTT. Translating gives CASSLAFDSGGDF.

CDR3 region: CASSQPASYEQYF. As DNA, the CDR3 is TGTGCCAGCAGTCAACCCGCTTCCTACGAGCAGTACTTC. J is TRBJ2-7 and V is TRBV6-5; D is unresolved. V gave up 5 bases and J gave up 1 base, with 9 bases separating them. Per the germline V gene, CDR1 is MNHEY and CDR2 is SVGAGI. CDR3 length: 13 amino acids.

The rearrangement links TRBV6-5 to TRBJ1-3, with no clear D. Trimming removed 6 bases from V and 0 bases from J, with 12 bases in between. The CDR3 sequence is 15 residues long. Looked up from germline, CDR1 is MNHEY and CDR2 is SVGAGI. The CDR3 DNA follows: TGTGCCAGCAGCTTCCGGACCAACTCTGGAAACACCATATATTTT. Translation: CASSFRTNSGNTIYF.

In its sample, this clone was seen a few times. CDR3 sequence: CASSYGYVSSYEQYF. The CDR3 nucleotides are TGTGCCAGCAGCTACGGCTACGTAAGCTCCTACGAGCAGTACTTC. The genes are TRBV5-6 and TRBJ2-7, with D unresolved. V was cut by 3 bases and J by 0 bases, with 13 bases left in between. Germline CDR1 reads SGHDT; CDR2 reads YYEEEE. The CDR3 runs to 15 residues.

The rearrangement uses TRBV9 and TRBJ1-3; no definite D call. The CDR3 totals 16 residues. V lost 2 bases and J lost 0, with 12 bases in between. Germline lookup yields CDR1 SGDLS and CDR2 YYNGEE. The CDR3 DNA reads as TGTGCCAGCAGCGTTTCCGGGTCCATCTCTGGAAACACCATATATTTT. It translates to CASSVSGSISGNTIYF.

This chain uses TRBV19 with TRBJ2-6; TRBD1 agrees at 7 bases. The CDR3 is 18 residues long. Germline CDR1 LNHDA, CDR2 SQIVND (reference sequence). V dropped 5 bases and J dropped 0; count of bases not matched to a gene: 10. CDR3 protein: CASSANRGRRSGANVLTF. The CDR3 bases are TGTGCCAGTAGTGCGAACAGGGGCCGTCGCTCTGGGGCCAACGTCCTGACTTTC.

This clone has just a few counts. This sequence joins TRBV5-6 and TRBJ1-1; D perhaps matches TRBD1 (6 bases). Germline V gene data show CDR1 as SGHDT and CDR2 as YYEEEE. Trimming took 4 bases from V and 3 from J, leaving 13 bases between them. The CDR3 extends over 14 amino acids. In DNA form, the CDR3 reads TGTGCCAGCAGCCCCGGACAGCGCTACACTGAAGCTTTCTTT. The encoded protein is CASSPGQRYTEAFF.

This sequence joins TRBV6-4 and TRBJ2-1; D may be TRBD2 (5 bases). The V gene's germline CDR1 is MRHNA and CDR2 SNTAGT. Trimming took off 2 bases at V and 8 bases at J, with 19 bases between the two ends. The CDR3 sequence is 16 residues long. Here the CDR3 reads CASSDPPGLATYEQFF. The CDR3 nucleotides are TGTGCCAGCAGTGACCCACCGGGATTAGCAACGTATGAGCAGTTCTTC.

J is TRBJ2-3 and V is TRBV30; D may correspond to TRBD1 or TRBD2 (5 bases each). This CDR3 comprises 13 residues. CDR1 is GTSNPN and CDR2 is SVGIG in the germline V gene (reference sequence). CDR3 loop: CGLGPKSTDTQYF. The CDR3 nucleotides read TGTGGGTTGGGACCCAAGAGCACAGATACGCAGTATTTT.

CDR3 nucleotides: TGTGCCAGTAGTCGTGACAGGGGGTACGAGCAGTACTTC. Protein sequence: CASSRDRGYEQYF. The rearrangement joins TRBV19 to TRBJ2-7; 9 bases align to TRBD1. The CDR3 runs to 13 residues. The V segment lost 5 bases and the J segment 4 bases; nucleotides outside the gene matches: 3. Germline V gene sequence: CDR1 LNHDA, CDR2 SQIVND (reference sequence).

This chain links TRBV4-2 with TRBJ1-2, with 8 bases that match TRBD1. Germline CDR1 is LGHNA and CDR2 is YNFKEQ. This CDR3 region has 15 residues. Trimming at V came to 0 bases and at J to 4 bases, leaving 4 bases not matched to a gene. The chain's CDR3 is CASSQDGQGAYGYTF. CDR3 sequence (DNA): TGTGCCAGCAGCCAAGATGGGCAGGGGGCCTATGGCTACACCTTC.

The rearrangement uses TRBV27 and TRBJ1-6; D possibly corresponds to TRBD1 (6 bases). The ends were cut back, 5 bases at V and 10 bases at J, with 15 bases in the middle. The CDR3 has 14 residues. Germline CDR1 is MNHEY and CDR2 is SMNVEV (reference sequence). This CDR3 reads CASSVKGGGSPLHF. CDR3 nucleotides: TGTGCCAGCAGTGTAAAGGGGGGAGGGTCACCCCTCCACTTT.

The chain employs TRBV9 and TRBJ1-5; D is ambiguous. The V gene lost 4 bases and the J gene lost 6 bases, with 11 bases spanning the gap. Per germline, CDR1 SGDLS and CDR2 YYNGEE. This CDR3 region has 13 residues. CDR3 in amino acids: CASSPRRGQPQHF. The CDR3 DNA follows: TGTGCCAGCAGCCCCCGCCGGGGTCAGCCCCAGCATTTT.

J is TRBJ1-4 and V is TRBV11-2; 9 bases are shared with TRBD1. Per germline, CDR1 SGHAT and CDR2 FQNNGV. The V gene end was trimmed by 1 base and the J gene end by 7 bases; junction bases not matched to a gene: 4. This CDR3 is built from 15 residues. The CDR3 nucleotides read TGTGCCAGCAGCTTAGGGGACAGGGATTTTGAAAAACTGTTTTTT. As protein: CASSLGDRDFEKLFF.